The sequence of this TCR beta chain was determined in a study of beta chain features in type 1 diabetes (dated by TCRdb to the late 2010s). About the investigation overall: Mean age, gender distribution, total cell number and subset yield were not different between patients and healthy donors. A total of roughly 98,000,000 sorted cells were examined across all samples, and RNA yield correlated strongly with the number of cells per subset. The study compared the TCRB repertoires of sorted circulating CD4+ T cell subsets in recently diagnosed type 1 diabetes patients with those in matched healthy donors. Naive and central memory subsets were obtained from all 30 or so donors, but regulatory and stem cell-like memory subsets were isolated from only 8 patients and roughly 8 healthy donors.

The entire amount of isolated RNA was reverse transcribed using the High Capacity cDNA Reverse Transcription Kit, so the sequenced TCRB transcripts were expressed ones. Deep immunoSEQ sequencing was performed on naive, central memory and regulatory T cell samples, with an average of roughly 3.6 million total reads per sample. After sorted cells were lysed in RLT buffer, RNA was extracted with DNase-treated RNeasy Micro or Mini kits, with the choice depending on cell number. Each cell subset was processed on its own to prevent cross-contamination, while patient and healthy donor samples were processed together. The immunoSEQ multiplex PCR was used to amplify TCRB sequences from cDNA, generating 87-bp fragments that spanned the CDR3 region. Sequencing of the amplicons was performed on the Illumina HiSeq platform. As for the authors' bioinformatics: Synthetic template baselines were used to correct PCR bias computationally, reads within Hamming distance 2 were collapsed, and singletons that could not be merged were discarded. Reads were aligned to IMGT to assign V, D and J genes, CDR3 length, and insertions or deletions at six rearrangement sites. Clonotype counts were normalized to sorted cell number within each subset before computing true diversity and Gini coefficients with the tcR R package. The overlap coefficient, calculated on TCRB nucleotide sequences, was used to measure repertoire sharing. TCRdb retrieved this table from immuneACCESS and kept in-frame rearrangements only. Not all clones are present; in checked studies, unresolved V genes account for under half, and no reason is known for the remainder. That table furnishes V, J and clone size, whereas the DNA furnished D and trimming. The sample contains 310,000 or so clones, roughly a tenth of them found a single time. Of the sample, 0.95% to 1.1% is held by the ten largest clones.

A single peripheral blood draw of roughly 0.11 L on average was collected from each donor into heparinised tubes. A BD FACSAria II was used to sort naive, central memory, regulatory and stem cell-like memory CD4+ T cells with a panel that included CD45RO, CCR7, CD25, CD127, CD95 and CD27. A purity above 95% was achieved for all sorted populations. PBMCs were isolated immediately by Lymphoprep density gradient centrifugation and stained directly without culture. To minimize batch effects, samples were stained and sorted in pairs, one healthy donor with one patient per experiment. In its sample, this clone was seen many times. The antigen it recognizes is unknown. Within one base of it there is no much larger clone, and no base qualities were kept. Reading from cysteine to phenylalanine, the CDR3 counts 15 amino acids. Only the CDR3 DNA stays, 45 bases, in frame from base 1. The germline V gene encodes CDR1 MNHEY and CDR2 SVGAGI. After removal of 5 bases from V and 5 bases from J, the junction retains 10 bases not matched to a gene.

Results the study describes overall, beyond this receptor: Naive, central memory and regulatory TCRB repertoires appeared more similar among patients than among healthy donors. Because cDNA rather than genomic DNA was sequenced, highly expressing activated cells could have been over-represented, although no difference in activation and CD3 levels was found between groups. Because small numbers of individuals were included in the HLA sub-analyses, any influence of HLA type on TCRB rearrangement was left unresolved. Type 1 diabetes patients showed a moderate but significant shortening of TCRB CDR3 length in all four CD4+ subsets. Fewer insertions and more nucleotide deletions at VDJ recombination sites were observed in patients with type 1 diabetes, implying thymic rearrangement abnormalities. PCR may preferentially amplify shorter templates, but because patient and control samples were amplified and corrected together, any resulting skew would affect both groups equally.

The TCR originated in a man aged 25 to 40 with type 1 diabetes. The material sequenced was central memory CD4+ T cells from blood. Recombination linked TRBV6-5 to TRBJ2-5; 8 nucleotides in the junction match TRBD1. The nucleotide sequence is given as TGTGCCAGCAGTCGCAATGGACAGGGTGGGGAGACCCAGTACTTC. It translates as CASSRNGQGGETQYF.